This TCR beta chain emerged from a study of blood T cell repertoires in COVID-19. Study-wide context: Acute and convalescent COVID-19 samples came from the United States, Italy and Spain. T cells, B-cell-depleted T cells, or PBMCs supplied cDNA or gDNA.

As handled by the study authors: Nucleated cell counts were estimated from reference gene primer amplification. Profiled with immunoSEQ multiplex PCR; TCRdb holds only in-frame clones, not every one. That table is the source of V, J and clone size, and D and trimming were worked out from the DNA. The sample has around 130,000 clones, about 84% seen once. Germline loops: CDR1 SGHAT, CDR2 FQNNGV. The CDR3 contains 13 residues. V was trimmed by 1 base and J by 7 bases, leaving 11 bases between them. The TCR comes from a man aged 55 to 70 with acute or convalescent COVID-19. The chain combines TRBV11-2 with TRBJ2-7; possibly TRBD2 for D (6 bases). Sequencing was performed on peripheral blood. DNA of the CDR3: TGTGCCAGCAGCTTAGTAGGAGGGCGTGAGCAGTACTTC. Translated, it gives CASSLVGGREQYF.